These 25 T cell receptor beta chains originate from one sample sequenced in a study of blood T cell repertoires in COVID-19. TCRdb's copy holds only in-frame clones and misses some; the assay was immunoSEQ multiplex PCR. The sample gives 100,000 to 150,000 clones, just under 80% of which show up once; about 25% is in the top ten. Sequenced material: peripheral blood. Receptor source: a human donor in a cohort sampled during active COVID-19.

The V call is TRBV5-5, the J call TRBJ2-5, with 12 bases identical to TRBD1. The CDR3 spans 16 residues. From germline, CDR1 is SGHKS and CDR2 YYEKEE (reference sequence). Germline trimming cut 4 bases from V and 2 bases from J; bases unmatched to any gene: 6. The CDR3 region has the DNA TGTGCCAGCAGCAGGGGACAGGGGGCTTCGCAAGAGACCCAGTACTTC. Amino acid sequence: CASSRGQGASQETQYF.

J is TRBJ2-5 and V is TRBV11-3; TRBD2 might be the D (7 bases). V gave up 5 bases and J gave up 5 bases, with 15 bases separating them. Germline CDR1 reads SGHNT; CDR2 reads YENEEA. The CDR3 runs 14 residues. The CDR3 sequence: CASSKGGGLETQYF. CDR3 DNA sequence: TGTGCCAGCAGCAAAGGGGGGGGGCTGGAGACCCAGTACTTC. The variable domain in full, with the rest retrieved from reference TRBV11-3 and TRBJ2-5, is EAGVVQSPRYKIIEKKQPVAFWCNPISGHNTLYWYLQNLGQGPELLIRYENEEAVDDSQLPKDRFSAERLKGVDSTLKIQPAELGDSAVYLCASSKGGGLETQYFGPGTRLLVL.

This clone occurred once. This sequence joins TRBV7-2 and TRBJ2-2, with 7 bases lining up with TRBD2. V shed 4 bases and J 5 bases; nucleotides not matched to a gene: 7. CDR3 length: 15 residues. From germline, CDR1 is SGHTA and CDR2 FQGNSA. The CDR3 bases are TGTGCCAGCAGCTCAAGCGGGACCGAGACCGGGGAGCTGTTTTTT. Its translation: CASSSSGTETGELFF.

J is TRBJ2-3 and V is TRBV7-2; perhaps TRBD2 as D (6 bases). V gave up 5 bases and J gave up 0 bases, with 12 bases separating them. The germline V gene has CDR1 SGHTA and CDR2 FQGNSA. The CDR3 is 15 amino acids. Here the CDR3 DNA reads TGTGCCAGCAGCCTGACCGGGACTAGCACAGATACGCAGTATTTT. Its protein is CASSLTGTSTDTQYF.

This chain connects TRBV7-9 to TRBJ2-5; perhaps TRBD2 as D (6 bases). Germline V lookup: CDR1 SEHNR, CDR2 FQNEAQ (reference sequence). The CDR3 sequence is 13 residues long. V lost 6 bases, J lost 0 bases, and 8 bases lay in between. CDR3 DNA: TGTGCCAGCAGGGGGGACTACCAAGAGACCCAGTACTTC. Amino acids: CASRGDYQETQYF.

The chain links TRBV2 to TRBJ1-5; no reliable D call. The V end lost 4 bases, the J end lost 0 bases, and 10 bases lay between the germline ends. Germline CDR1 is SNHLY and CDR2 is FYNNEI. The CDR3 has 15 residues. CDR3 sequence (DNA): TGTGCCAGCAGTGGATACCAGAATAGCAATCAGCCCCAGCATTTT. It codes for CASSGYQNSNQPQHF.

This chain connects TRBV11-2 to TRBJ2-3, with TRBD2 matching over 10 bases. V shed 3 bases, J shed 6 bases, and the junction held 3 bases outside the gene matches. The CDR3 extends over 14 amino acids. CDR1 and CDR2 (germline): SGHAT, FQNNGV. The CDR3: CASSLLAGVDTQYF. Written as DNA, the CDR3 is TGTGCCAGCAGCTTGCTAGCGGGAGTGGATACGCAGTATTTT.

This clone was observed many times. J is TRBJ2-7 and V is TRBV2; TRBD2 aligns across 9 bases. The junction had 5 bases not matched to a gene; V was cut back by 10 bases and J by 4 bases. The CDR3 runs 12 residues. The germline gives CDR1 SNHLY, CDR2 FYNNEI. DNA of the CDR3: TGTGCCATCGCGACTAGCGGATACGAGCAGTACTTC. This gives the protein CAIATSGYEQYF.

V gene TRBV19 combines with J gene TRBJ1-3; a possible D gene is TRBD1 (6 bases). The CDR3 runs to 16 residues. Trimming removed 4 bases at V and 3 bases at J, with 16 bases between. The V gene's germline CDR1 is LNHDA and CDR2 SQIVND (reference sequence). CDR3 coding DNA: TGTGCCAGTAGTACCCCTACAGGGATGGGTGGAAACACCATATATTTT. It is translated as CASSTPTGMGGNTIYF.

This chain links TRBV7-8 with TRBJ2-7, with TRBD2 matching over 9 bases. Germline V gene lookup returns CDR1 SGHVS and CDR2 FQNEAQ. V shed 5 bases and J 10 bases; nucleotides not matched to a gene: 9. CDR3 length: 13 residues. The CDR3 reads CASSPSGGRGQYF. In DNA, the CDR3 is TGTGCCAGCAGCCCGAGCGGCGGGAGGGGCCAGTACTTC.

Only one count was recorded for this clone. This chain joins TRBV11-1 and TRBJ1-2; TRBD1 is a possible D gene (5 bases). The CDR3 length is 13 residues. Germline lookup yields CDR1 SGHAT and CDR2 FQDESV (reference sequence). V lost 3 bases and J lost 7, with 12 bases in between. CDR3 bases: TGTGCCAGCAGCTTCCACGGGGACTCTGGCTACACCTTC. This translates into CASSFHGDSGYTF.

There are a few counts of this clone. The genes are TRBV28 and TRBJ1-1; TRBD1 matches 7 bases. Germline trimming cut 10 bases from V and 4 bases from J; bases unmatched to any gene: 6. This CDR3 has 12 amino acids. Germline CDR1 is MDHEN and CDR2 is SYDVKM. DNA of the CDR3: TGTGCCACTTCAGGGGGGACCACTGAAGCTTTCTTT. As protein: CATSGGTTEAFF.

The chain carries TRBV27 and TRBJ2-5, with 14 nucleotides matching TRBD2. Germline lookup yields CDR1 MNHEY and CDR2 SMNVEV (reference sequence). The CDR3 extends over 19 amino acids. V lost 0 bases to trimming and J lost 4 bases; unmatched junction nucleotides: 10. The CDR3 loop is CASSLSVGTSGRGGETQYF. CDR3 sequence (DNA): TGTGCCAGCAGTTTATCTGTGGGGACTAGCGGGAGAGGGGGAGAGACCCAGTACTTC.

The rearrangement links TRBV19 to TRBJ2-7; 9 bases agree with TRBD2. The CDR3 covers 14 residues. V lost 8 bases to trimming and J lost 4 bases; unmatched junction nucleotides: 9. CDR1 and CDR2 from the germline V gene are LNHDA and SQIVND (reference sequence). The CDR3 region is CASAELAGLYEQYF. As DNA, the CDR3 is TGTGCCAGTGCGGAGCTAGCGGGACTATACGAGCAGTACTTC.

The rearrangement uses TRBV15 and TRBJ1-4; 7 positions agree with TRBD1. Trimming at V came to 5 bases and at J to 7 bases, leaving 13 bases not matched to a gene. CDR1 is LNHNV, CDR2 YYDKDF, per germline (reference sequence). There are 16 residues in the CDR3. The CDR3 nucleotides read TGTGCCACCAGCCGAGGATCGACAGGGAGTAGTGAAAAACTGTTTTTT. Translated, it gives CATSRGSTGSSEKLFF.

The chain uses TRBV10-3 and TRBJ2-2; 10 bases map to TRBD1. Looked up from germline, CDR1 is ENHRY and CDR2 is SYGVKD. Trimming cost V 4 bases and J 0 bases; bases outside gene matches: 8. The CDR3 totals 18 residues. DNA for the CDR3: TGTGCCATCAGTGCTCGGCCCGGGACAGGGGCGAACACCGGGGAGCTGTTTTTT. As protein: CAISARPGTGANTGELFF.

This chain joins TRBV27 and TRBJ2-7, with TRBD1 matching 10 bases. The V segment lost 7 bases and the J segment 2 bases; nucleotides outside the gene matches: 2. The CDR3 totals 13 residues. From germline, CDR1 is MNHEY and CDR2 SMNVEV (reference sequence). The CDR3 is CASTGTGAYEQYF. In nucleotides, the CDR3 is TGTGCCAGCACCGGGACAGGGGCCTACGAGCAGTACTTC.

This clone was recorded only once. The chain combines TRBV27 with TRBJ1-6; D unclear. The V gene's germline CDR1 is MNHEY and CDR2 SMNVEV (reference sequence). This CDR3 contains 13 residues. With 2 bases removed from V and 6 bases from J, the gap between germline ends came to 5 bases. In DNA, the CDR3 is TGTGCCAGCAGTTTACTCGGTAATTCACCCCTCCACTTT. This sequence encodes CASSLLGNSPLHF.

The chain has TRBV2 and TRBJ1-6, with 7 nucleotides matching TRBD1. The CDR3 consists of 15 residues. V gave up 5 bases and J gave up 5 bases; unmatched junction bases: 6. Germline V gene data show CDR1 as SNHLY and CDR2 as FYNNEI. CDR3 sequence (DNA): TGTGCCAGCAGTTTCGACAGGGCCAATAATTCACCCCTCCACTTT. Its protein is CASSFDRANNSPLHF.

V usage is TRBV7-8 and J usage is TRBJ2-1; 11 nucleotides agree with TRBD1. Trimming cost V 6 bases and J 8 bases; bases outside gene matches: 9. Germline values: CDR1 SGHVS, CDR2 FQNEAQ. The CDR3 extends over 15 amino acids. The CDR3 is CASRTTGTGGYEQFF. The CDR3 DNA follows: TGTGCCAGCAGGACGACCGGGACAGGGGGATATGAGCAGTTCTTC.

The chain is built from TRBV7-8 and TRBJ1-1, with a weak D call TRBD1 (6 bases). In germline, CDR1 is SGHVS, CDR2 FQNEAQ. The V end lost 5 bases, the J end lost 7 bases, and 14 bases lay between the germline ends. The CDR3 totals 13 residues. In DNA form, the CDR3 reads TGTGCCAGCAGCACCCGGACAGCCTTTGAAGCTTTCTTT. Its protein product is CASSTRTAFEAFF.

This clone was seen a single time. The chain carries TRBV24-1 and TRBJ2-1; TRBD2 agrees at 13 bases. V lost 5 bases, J lost 5 bases, and 2 bases stayed unmatched. Germline CDR1 KGHDR, CDR2 SFDVKD. CDR3 length: 15 amino acids. In DNA form, the CDR3 reads TGTGCCACCAGTGGTGGACTAGCGGGGGACAATGAGCAGTTCTTC. Translated, it gives CATSGGLAGDNEQFF.

This clone has just a few counts. The chain has TRBV18 and TRBJ1-5; D remains unclear. The CDR3 is 13 residues long. Per germline, CDR1 KGHSH and CDR2 LQKENI. The V gene lost 2 bases and the J gene lost 4 bases, with 6 bases spanning the gap. In DNA, the CDR3 is TGTGCCAGCTCACCAGGAGGGAATCAGCCCCAGCATTTT. Encoded protein: CASSPGGNQPQHF.

This chain joins TRBV28 and TRBJ1-3; TRBD1 might be the D (5 bases). V was trimmed by 5 bases and J by 0 bases, leaving 17 bases between them. The CDR3 is made up of 17 amino acids. Looked up from germline, CDR1 is MDHEN and CDR2 is SYDVKM. CDR3 in amino acids: CASSPGGWDVSGNTIYF. Written as DNA, the CDR3 is TGTGCCAGCAGTCCGGGGGGGTGGGACGTCTCTGGAAACACCATATATTTT.

In this sample, this clone turned up a few times. The chain employs TRBV7-2 and TRBJ1-2; 7 bases match TRBD1. V dropped 1 base and J dropped 8; count of bases not matched to a gene: 13. Germline values: CDR1 SGHTA, CDR2 FQGNSA. The CDR3 loop spans 16 amino acids. The CDR3 loop is CASSLETGFSFGGYTF. CDR3 bases: TGTGCCAGCAGCTTAGAGACAGGGTTTTCCTTTGGGGGCTACACCTTC.